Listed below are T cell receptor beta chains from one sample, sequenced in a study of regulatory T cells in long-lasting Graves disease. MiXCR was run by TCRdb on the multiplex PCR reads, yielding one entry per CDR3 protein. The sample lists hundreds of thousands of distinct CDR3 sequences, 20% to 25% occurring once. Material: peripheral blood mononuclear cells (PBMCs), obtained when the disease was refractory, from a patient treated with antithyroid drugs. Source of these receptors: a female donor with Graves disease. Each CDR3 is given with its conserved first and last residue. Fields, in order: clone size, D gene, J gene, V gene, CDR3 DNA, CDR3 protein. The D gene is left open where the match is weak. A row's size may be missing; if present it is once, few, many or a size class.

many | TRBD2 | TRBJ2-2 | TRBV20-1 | TGCAGTGCCCTCTCCCGGGAGGCCGGGGAGCTGTTTTTT | CSALSREAGELFF
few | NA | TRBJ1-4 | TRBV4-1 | TGCGCCAGCAGCCAAGGTTCGGCCGTTACTGAAAAACTGTTTTTT | CASSQGSAVTEKLFF
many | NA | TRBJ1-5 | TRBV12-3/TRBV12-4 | TGTGCCAGCAGTTTAGAAGGAACTCAGCCCCAGCATTTT | CASSLEGTQPQHF
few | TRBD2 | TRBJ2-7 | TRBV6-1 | TGTGCCAGCACCCTAGCGGGGACTAGTGGCTACGAGCAGTACTTC | CASTLAGTSGYEQYF
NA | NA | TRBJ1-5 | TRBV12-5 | TGTGCTAGTATTAATCAGCCCCAGCATTTT | CASINQPQHF
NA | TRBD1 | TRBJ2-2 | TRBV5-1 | TGCGCCAGCAGCCCGGCGAGGTCGGGACAGAGTTACACCGGGGAGCTGTTTTTT | CASSPARSGQSYTGELFF
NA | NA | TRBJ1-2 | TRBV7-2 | TGTGCCAGCAGCTTAGCGGTGGGGGCTTTTAACTATGGCTACACCTTC | CASSLAVGAFNYGYTF
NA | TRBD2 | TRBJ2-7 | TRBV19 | TGTGCCAGTAGTCTAGCCGGGAGGATACCCCTCGAGCAGTACTTC | CASSLAGRIPLEQYF
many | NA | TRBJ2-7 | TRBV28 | TGTGCCAGCAGTCCCCCTGAGGGGGGCGTTCAGTCCTACGAGCAGTACTTC | CASSPPEGGVQSYEQYF
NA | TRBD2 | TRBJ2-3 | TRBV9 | TGTGCCAGCAGCGATTTAGAGGGAGGGGCAGATACGCAGTATTTT | CASSDLEGGADTQYF
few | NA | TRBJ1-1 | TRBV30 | TGTGCCTGGAGTGCCGGGTTCCATTCCGCTAACTTT | CAWSAGFHSANF
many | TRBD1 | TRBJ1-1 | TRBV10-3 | TGTGCCATCAGTGGCCAGGACAGGGGGAACACTGAAGCTTTCTTT | CAISGQDRGNTEAFF
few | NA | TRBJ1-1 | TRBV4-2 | TGTGCCAGCAGCCAACACCGGCTGATGAACACTGAAGCTTTCTTT | CASSQHRLMNTEAFF
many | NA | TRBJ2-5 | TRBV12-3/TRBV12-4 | TGTGCCAGCAGCCCGGCGGTAGAGACCCAGTACTTC | CASSPAVETQYF
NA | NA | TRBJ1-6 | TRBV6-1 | TGTGCCAGCAGTCCCCGGACAGAAACTAATTCACCCCTCCACTTT | CASSPRTETNSPLHF
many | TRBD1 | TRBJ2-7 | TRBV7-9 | TGTGCCAGCAGCCTCGGACAGGCGTCCTACGAGCAGTACTTC | CASSLGQASYEQYF
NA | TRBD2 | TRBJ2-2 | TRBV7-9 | TGTGCCAGCAGATCCAGTCCGGGAGGAGACACCGGGGAGCTGTTTTTT | CASRSSPGGDTGELFF
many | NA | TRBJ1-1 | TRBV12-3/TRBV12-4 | TGTGCCAGCCAAGACACTGAAGCTTTCTTT | CASQDTEAFF
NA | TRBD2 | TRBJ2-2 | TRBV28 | TGTGCCAGCAGAACCCTAGCGGACACCGGGGAGCTGTTTTTT | CASRTLADTGELFF
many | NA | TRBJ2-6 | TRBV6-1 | TGTGCCAGCAGTCGACAGAGGGGCGGGTCCTCTGGGGCCAACGTCCTGACTTTC | CASSRQRGGSSGANVLTF
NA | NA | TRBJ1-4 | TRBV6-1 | TGTGCCAGCAAGAACTCCGGGACAAATAATGAAAAACTGTTTTTT | CASKNSGTNNEKLFF
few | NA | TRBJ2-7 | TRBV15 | TGTGCCACCAGCAGAGGCCCTGAATCCTACGAGCAGTACTTC | CATSRGPESYEQYF
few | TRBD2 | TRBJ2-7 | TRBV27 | TGTGCCAGCAGTCCCGCAGCCCTAACTAGCGGGTTATCCTACGAGCAGTACTTC | CASSPAALTSGLSYEQYF
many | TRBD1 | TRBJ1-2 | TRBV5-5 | TGTGCCAGCAGCCTGAGCGGACAGGGGGTACGTGGCTACACCTTC | CASSLSGQGVRGYTF
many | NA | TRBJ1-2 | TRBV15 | TGTGCCACCAGCAGAGCGCTTTCATCGGGATGGTATGGCTACACCTTC | CATSRALSSGWYGYTF
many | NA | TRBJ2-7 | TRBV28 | TGTGCCAGCAGGTGGGGGGCCACCTACGAGCAGTACTTC | CASRWGATYEQYF
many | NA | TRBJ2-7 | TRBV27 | TGTGCCAGCAGTGCCTTAAGCTCCTACGAGCAGTACTTC | CASSALSSYEQYF